These 7 T cell receptor beta chains share one sample of origin, sequenced in a study of shared clonotypes between healthy human individuals. The method was immunoSEQ multiplex PCR; TCRdb's version includes in-frame clones alone and lacks a portion of them. The table records about 480,000 clones, over 75% of them present only once. Sequenced: PBMCs. The origin of the receptors is a woman aged 40-49 years in good health. Some clones in this sample may be carry-over from other donors' samples.

The chain combines TRBV6-5 with TRBJ2-7, with TRBD2 matching 7 bases. Trimming at V came to 4 bases and at J to 7 bases, leaving 13 bases not matched to a gene. CDR1 is MNHEY, CDR2 SVGAGI, per germline. The CDR3 runs 15 residues. The chain's CDR3 is CASSSGGGAKREQYF. CDR3 nucleotide sequence: TGTGCCAGCAGTTCGGGAGGCGGGGCGAAACGGGAGCAGTACTTC.

The J gene is TRBJ2-3, the V gene TRBV30; the match to TRBD2 covers 7 bases. Germline trimming cut 3 bases from V and 2 bases from J; bases unmatched to any gene: 5. In germline, CDR1 is GTSNPN, CDR2 SVGIG (reference sequence). The CDR3 is 14 amino acids. CDR3 in DNA: TGTGCCTGGAGCGCGGGGGTGGACACAGATACGCAGTATTTT. This translates into CAWSAGVDTDTQYF.

The chain recombines TRBV7-9 with TRBJ2-1, with TRBD2 matching 8 bases. Losses at the gene ends were 4 bases for V and 6 bases for J; bases not matched to a gene: 14. CDR1 is SEHNR, CDR2 FQNEAQ, per germline (reference sequence). The CDR3 is made up of 17 amino acids. The CDR3 region is CASSSVVGGGGLNEQFF. The CDR3 nucleotides are TGTGCCAGCAGCTCCGTTGTCGGCGGCGGGGGGCTCAATGAGCAGTTCTTC.

Worth noting for this clone: Other DNA sequences within the sample encode an identical CDR3. V is TRBV18 and J is TRBJ2-2; D is ambiguous. This CDR3 is 15 amino acids long. Germline CDR1 KGHSH, CDR2 LQKENI. V was clipped by 3 bases and J by 7 bases, with 15 bases between them. CDR3 residues: CASSPVGPSDGELFF. The CDR3 bases are TGTGCCAGCTCACCGGTCGGGCCCTCGGACGGGGAGCTGTTTTTT.

This sequence joins TRBV6-6 and TRBJ2-2; 9 bases line up with TRBD1. This CDR3 spans 16 amino acids. Germline V gene data show CDR1 as MNHNY and CDR2 as SVGAGI (reference sequence). The V gene end was trimmed by 0 bases and the J gene end by 8 bases; junction bases not matched to a gene: 7. The CDR3 is CASSYSNRGRTGELFF. CDR3 bases: TGTGCCAGCAGTTACTCGAACAGGGGGCGTACAGGGGAGCTGTTTTTT.

This clone was recorded a few times. V is TRBV30 and J is TRBJ1-4, with D possibly TRBD1 on 6 matching bases. CDR1 is GTSNPN and CDR2 is SVGIG in the germline V gene (reference sequence). The CDR3 covers 13 residues. V lost 4 bases to trimming and J lost 7 bases, with 13 bases between them. The CDR3 region is CAWNRGGGEKLFF. The CDR3 DNA follows: TGTGCCTGGAATCGGGGGGGCGGTGAAAAACTGTTTTTT. Drawing the rest from reference TRBV30 and TRBJ1-4, the complete variable domain is SQTIHQWPATLVQPVGSPLSLECTVEGTSNPNLYWYRQAAGRGLQLLFYSVGIGQISSEVPQNLSASRPQDRQFILSSKKLLLSDSGFYLCAWNRGGGEKLFFGSGTQLSVL.

This clone was found once. This chain uses TRBV20-1 with TRBJ2-1; D is possibly TRBD2 (7 bases). The CDR3 covers 11 residues. Germline CDR1 is DFQATT and CDR2 is SNEGSKA (reference sequence). CDR3 amino acids: CARGAKNEQFF. DNA of the CDR3: TGCGCACGGGGGGCGAAGAATGAGCAGTTCTTC.